The 14 T cell receptor beta chains below all came from one sample that was sequenced in a study of blood T cell repertoires in COVID-19. This table comes from immunoSEQ multiplex PCR, and its TCRdb copy is limited to in-frame clones, with some not included. This sample has fewer than 45,000 clones, with about four fifths found just once. Sequenced input: peripheral blood. The receptor set was obtained from a man between 40 and 49 years old with active or convalescent COVID-19.

The CDR3 is CASSQTGTGYYGYTF. Written as DNA, the CDR3 is TGTGCCAGCAGCCAAACCGGGACAGGCTACTATGGCTACACCTTC. V usage is TRBV4-2 and J usage is TRBJ1-2; TRBD1 matches at 8 bases. The V and J ends lost 2 bases and 3 bases, in that order; junction bases with no gene match: 5. Germline-derived CDR1 and CDR2 are LGHNA and YNFKEQ. The CDR3 runs to 15 residues.

The rearrangement links TRBV11-2 to TRBJ2-7, with D maybe TRBD1 (5 bases). Germline CDR1 SGHAT, CDR2 FQNNGV. The V and J ends lost 1 base and 2 bases respectively, with 15 bases between them. CDR3 size: 16 residues. The CDR3 DNA follows: TGTGCCAGCAGCTTAGCCAGGGATCAAAAGACCTACGAGCAGTACTTC. Translated: CASSLARDQKTYEQYF.

This chain uses TRBV6-5 with TRBJ1-1; tentatively, D is TRBD1 (5 bases). The V and J ends lost 4 bases and 3 bases respectively, with 9 bases between them. This CDR3 spans 13 amino acids. Germline V gives CDR1 MNHEY, CDR2 SVGAGI. CDR3 bases: TGTGCCAGCAGTTCGACAGTTTACACTGAAGCTTTCTTT. This gives the protein CASSSTVYTEAFF.

This clone was recorded a few times. The chain couples TRBV10-1 to TRBJ1-2, with 11 bases matching TRBD1. The germline gives CDR1 WNHNN, CDR2 SYGVQD (reference sequence). The CDR3 totals 15 residues. Trimming took 3 bases from V and 2 from J; bases not matched to a gene: 2. The CDR3: CASSDGTGGNYGYTF. CDR3 in DNA: TGCGCCAGCAGTGACGGGACAGGGGGGAACTATGGCTACACCTTC.

J is TRBJ1-3 and V is TRBV7-9; the match to TRBD1 covers 10 bases. V was clipped by 8 bases and J by 4 bases; unmatched bases: 14. Germline values: CDR1 SEHNR, CDR2 FQNEAQ (reference sequence). The CDR3 contains 17 residues. CDR3 DNA sequence: TGTGCCAGCGGCGAGGGACAGGGGATCGTTTCGGGAAACACCATATATTTT. Translation: CASGEGQGIVSGNTIYF.

This clone was seen a handful of times. The chain carries TRBV5-1 and TRBJ1-2; 7 bases match TRBD1. This CDR3 region has 11 residues. Trimming cost V 4 bases and J 10 bases; bases outside gene matches: 4. Germline V gene data show CDR1 as SGHRS and CDR2 as YFSETQ. The CDR3 DNA reads TGCGCCAGCAGCGTCAGGGGGGACTACACCTTC. Translating gives CASSVRGDYTF. Full variable domain (rest looked up from reference TRBV5-1 and TRBJ1-2): KAGVTQTPRYLIKTRGQQVTLSCSPISGHRSVSWYQQTPGQGLQFLFEYFSETQRNKGNFPGRFSGRQFSNSRSEMNVSTLELGDSALYLCASSVRGDYTFGSGTRLTVV.

This clone came up a few times. The rearrangement uses TRBV28 and TRBJ2-7; perhaps TRBD1 as D (6 bases). Between the trimmed V and J ends, which lost 3 bases and 2 bases, there was a span of 11 bases. This CDR3 contains 14 residues. Germline V gene data show CDR1 as MDHEN and CDR2 as SYDVKM. The CDR3 is CASSFLRQAYEQYF. The CDR3 nucleotides read TGTGCCAGCAGTTTCTTACGACAGGCCTACGAGCAGTACTTC. The full variable domain, its missing parts supplied by reference TRBV28 and TRBJ2-7, is DVKVTQSSRYLVKRTGEKVFLECVQDMDHENMFWYRQDPGLGLRLIYFSYDVKMKEKGDIPEGYSVSREKKERFSLILESASTNQTSMYLCASSFLRQAYEQYFGPGTRLTVT.

The chain employs TRBV19 and TRBJ2-7; 9 bases line up with TRBD1. The CDR3 runs to 14 residues. Germline V gives CDR1 LNHDA, CDR2 SQIVND (reference sequence). J lost 7 bases, V lost 1 base, and 5 bases had no gene match. The CDR3 bases are TGTGCCAGTAGTATAGGGACAGGGGCGGGAGAGCAGTACTTC. The encoded protein is CASSIGTGAGEQYF.

This chain links TRBV7-2 with TRBJ1-3; D is unresolved. The V gene lost 1 base and the J gene lost 2 bases, with 12 bases spanning the gap. Germline V gives CDR1 SGHTA, CDR2 FQGNSA. The length of the CDR3 is 16 residues. Written as DNA, the CDR3 is TGTGCCAGCAGCTTAGGGAGCGGAAATCCTGGAAACACCATATATTTT. It codes for CASSLGSGNPGNTIYF.

The chain has TRBV28 and TRBJ1-3; 8 bases are a match to TRBD1. Germline CDR1 and CDR2: MDHEN and SYDVKM. The J segment lost 7 bases and the V segment lost 10 bases, leaving 18 bases of the junction unmatched. The CDR3 covers 16 residues. The CDR3 bases are TGTGCCACCATTAACTCAGGACAGGGAGGATGGAACACCATATATTTT. Translated, it gives CATINSGQGGWNTIYF.

The rearrangement joins TRBV12-3 or TRBV12-4 to TRBJ2-1; perhaps TRBD1 as D (5 bases). The V end was cut by 2 bases, the J end by 15 bases, with 14 bases between. The CDR3 has 12 amino acids. The DNA of the CDR3 is TGTGCCAGCAGTTTAAGGGCAGGGATTCCGTTCTTC. It codes for CASSLRAGIPFF.

J is TRBJ2-3 and V is TRBV3-1 (or the pseudogene TRBV3-2); D might be TRBD2 (6 bases). The CDR3 covers 13 residues. CDR1 LGHDT and CDR2 YNNKEL come from the germline V gene (reference sequence). V lost 4 bases and J 6 bases, leaving 11 bases between the germline ends. The CDR3 region has the DNA TGTGCCAGCAGCCCGGGACTCCTCGATACGCAGTATTTT. This translates into CASSPGLLDTQYF.

The J gene is TRBJ1-5, the V gene TRBV30; a possible D gene is TRBD1 (6 bases). The germline V gene encodes CDR1 GTSNPN and CDR2 SVGIG (reference sequence). Trimming left V 1 base short and J 3 bases short, with 10 bases between. CDR3 length: 14 amino acids. CDR3 bases: TGTGCCTGGAGTGGTGGACAGATCAATCAGCCCCAGCATTTT. Its protein product is CAWSGGQINQPQHF.

J is TRBJ2-1 and V is TRBV5-1; weak D call: TRBD1 (5 bases). Per the germline V gene, CDR1 is SGHRS and CDR2 is YFSETQ. V was cut by 2 bases and J by 5 bases, with 5 bases left in between. The CDR3 contains 12 residues. CDR3 sequence: CASSLQDNEQFF. In DNA, the CDR3 is TGCGCCAGCAGCTTACAGGACAATGAGCAGTTCTTC. The full variable domain, completed using reference TRBV5-1 and TRBJ2-1, is KAGVTQTPRYLIKTRGQQVTLSCSPISGHRSVSWYQQTPGQGLQFLFEYFSETQRNKGNFPGRFSGRQFSNSRSEMNVSTLELGDSALYLCASSLQDNEQFFGPGTRLTVL.